The 22 T cell receptor beta chains listed next were all sequenced from one sample in a study of blood T cell repertoires in COVID-19. The repertoire was sequenced with immunoSEQ multiplex PCR; TCRdb's copy has only in-frame clones and lacks some. The repertoire includes tens of thousands of clones, about 91% of them detected once, and roughly 5% sits in the top ten. Sequenced: peripheral blood. The receptors come from a woman aged 50 to 60 with active COVID-19.

The V and J genes are TRBV12-3 or TRBV12-4 and TRBJ1-2; D is undetermined. Trimming cost V 3 bases and J 8 bases, with 10 bases left between them. This CDR3 has 12 residues. The DNA of the CDR3 is TGTGCCAGCAGTTTCCAGGCAGGAGGCTACACCTTC. This encodes CASSFQAGGYTF.

J is TRBJ1-3 and V is TRBV10-3; tentatively, D is TRBD1 (5 bases). Trimming removed 3 bases from V and 4 bases from J, with 19 bases in between. The CDR3 is 17 amino acids. Germline loops: CDR1 ENHRY, CDR2 SYGVKD. The CDR3 region has the DNA TGTGCCATCAGTGATCAGGGCCGGGCAAAAGGAGGAAACACCATATATTTT. Its translation is CAISDQGRAKGGNTIYF.

The V gene is TRBV25-1, the J gene TRBJ2-2; 7 nucleotides line up with TRBD2. V trimming: 1 base; J trimming: 6 bases; junction bases outside the gene matches: 5. CDR1 is MGHDK, CDR2 SYGVNS, per germline. This CDR3 is built from 15 residues. The CDR3 bases are TGTGCCAGCAGTGAATCCTGGGGGGGGTCCGGGGAGCTGTTTTTT. It translates to CASSESWGGSGELFF.

V and J are TRBV27 and TRBJ2-7; 11 nucleotides match TRBD1. Germline V CDR1 and CDR2: MNHEY, SMNVEV (reference sequence). The CDR3 covers 16 residues. With 4 bases clipped from V and 2 bases from J, the junction kept 7 bases outside the gene matches. The CDR3 coding sequence is TGTGCCAGCAGTTCCTGGACAGGGGGCAAGACCTACGAGCAGTACTTC. This encodes CASSSWTGGKTYEQYF.

The chain is built from TRBV4-2 and TRBJ2-2, with 11 bases fitting TRBD2. CDR1 and CDR2 from the germline V gene are LGHNA and YNFKEQ. Trimming took 6 bases from V and 5 from J; bases not matched to a gene: 8. The CDR3 sequence is 16 residues long. CDR3 DNA: TGTGCCAGCAGGGCCATACTAGCGGGAGAGACCGGGGAGCTGTTTTTT. Encoded protein: CASRAILAGETGELFF.

The rearrangement joins TRBV7-2 to TRBJ2-2, with TRBD2 as a possible D gene (6 bases). Trimming shortened V by 3 bases and J by 5 bases, and 22 bases separated the two germline ends. This CDR3 comprises 18 residues. The germline CDR1 and CDR2 sequences are SGHTA and FQGNSA. The CDR3 region is CASSFTRLVKYRTGELFF. The CDR3 DNA follows: TGTGCCAGCAGCTTTACCCGACTAGTAAAGTATAGGACCGGGGAGCTGTTTTTT. The variable domain in full, completed from reference TRBV7-2 and TRBJ2-2, reads GAGVSQSPSNKVTEKGKDVELRCDPISGHTALYWYRQSLGQGLEFLIYFQGNSAPDKSGLPSDRFSAERTGGSVSTLTIQRTQQEDSAVYLCASSFTRLVKYRTGELFFGEGSRLTVL.

The rearrangement uses TRBV10-1 and TRBJ2-1; 10 bases match TRBD2. There are 17 residues in the CDR3. Germline loops: CDR1 WNHNN, CDR2 SYGVQD (reference sequence). V gave up 10 bases and J gave up 5 bases; unmatched junction bases: 17. For the CDR3, the DNA is TGCGCCACCCCCGCAGCGGGAGGGTCACGCACCCACAATGAGCAGTTCTTC. Translation: CATPAAGGSRTHNEQFF.

DNA for the CDR3: TGTGCCAGCAGCAGAACCAGGGGAGAGACCCAGTACTTC. Its translation: CASSRTRGETQYF. The V gene is TRBV12-3 or TRBV12-4, the J gene TRBJ2-5; D perhaps matches TRBD1 (6 bases). The V gene lost 6 bases and the J gene lost 4 bases, with 12 bases spanning the gap. CDR3 length: 13 amino acids.

This chain uses TRBV15 with TRBJ2-2; tentative D call: TRBD2 (6 bases). V lost 1 base and J 5 bases, leaving 11 bases between the germline ends. Germline V gene sequence: CDR1 LNHNV, CDR2 YYDKDF (reference sequence). The CDR3 has 15 residues. The CDR3 here is CATSRGGSGTGELFF. CDR3 in DNA: TGTGCCACCAGCAGAGGAGGGAGCGGGACCGGGGAGCTGTTTTTT. Filled out from reference TRBV15 and TRBJ2-2, the complete variable domain reads DAMVIQNPRYQVTQFGKPVTLSCSQTLNHNVMYWYQQKSSQAPKLLFHYYDKDFNNEADTPDNFQSRRPNTSFCFLDIRSPGLGDTAMYLCATSRGGSGTGELFFGEGSRLTVL.

This clone was recorded only once. The chain has TRBV10-3 and TRBJ2-1; 7 nucleotides match TRBD2. Per germline, CDR1 ENHRY and CDR2 SYGVKD. The CDR3 sequence is 13 residues long. Trimming removed 8 bases from V and 6 bases from J; junction bases left unmatched: 7. The CDR3: CAIGGVPGNEQFF. CDR3 sequence (DNA): TGTGCCATCGGGGGGGTCCCGGGCAATGAGCAGTTCTTC.

The V gene is TRBV12-3 or TRBV12-4, the J gene TRBJ1-2, with D perhaps matching TRBD1 (6 bases). The V and J ends lost 3 bases and 8 bases respectively, with 13 bases between them. CDR3 length: 13 amino acids. Written as DNA, the CDR3 is TGTGCCAGCAGTTTGGGGGGGGCGCAGGGCTACACCTTC. As protein: CASSLGGAQGYTF.

The J gene is TRBJ2-1, the V gene TRBV19; 10 bases fit TRBD2. Germline assignment: CDR1 LNHDA and CDR2 SQIVND (reference sequence). This CDR3 comprises 19 residues. The J segment lost 2 bases and the V segment lost 5 bases, leaving 15 bases of the junction unmatched. This CDR3 reads CASSPTPSFLAGAYNEQFF. CDR3 in DNA: TGTGCCAGTAGTCCAACCCCCTCTTTTCTAGCGGGAGCCTACAATGAGCAGTTCTTC. Using reference TRBV19 and TRBJ2-1 for the parts outside the CDR3, the full variable domain is DGGITQSPKYLFRKEGQNVTLSCEQNLNHDAMYWYRQDPGQGLRLIYYSQIVNDFQKGDIAEGYSVSREKKESFPLTVTSAQKNPTAFYLCASSPTPSFLAGAYNEQFFGPGTRLTVL.

The rearrangement links TRBV6-2 or TRBV6-3 to TRBJ2-7; possible D gene TRBD1, 7 bases. V lost 5 bases and J 3 bases, leaving 23 bases between the germline ends. Germline CDR1 MNHEY, CDR2 SVGEGT. The length of the CDR3 is 17 residues. The CDR3 DNA reads TGTGCCAGCAGTCGCCCAGGGGGGAGTCTAGTAAACTACGAGCAGTACTTC. This codes for CASSRPGGSLVNYEQYF.

The chain links TRBV30 to TRBJ2-7; D unclear. Germline loops: CDR1 GTSNPN, CDR2 SVGIG (reference sequence). The CDR3 spans 10 residues. V gave up 8 bases and J gave up 6 bases, with 11 bases separating them. The CDR3 region has the DNA TGTGCCCATGGAGATCCCGAGCAGTACTTC. Amino acids: CAHGDPEQYF. The whole variable domain, remainder taken from reference TRBV30 and TRBJ2-7, is SQTIHQWPATLVQPVGSPLSLECTVEGTSNPNLYWYRQAAGRGLQLLFYSVGIGQISSEVPQNLSASRPQDRQFILSSKKLLLSDSGFYLCAHGDPEQYFGPGTRLTVT.

V is TRBV11-3 and J is TRBJ2-1; 8 bases line up with TRBD2. CDR1 is SGHNT and CDR2 is YENEEA in the germline V gene. The CDR3 sequence is 15 residues long. With 5 bases clipped from V and 4 bases from J, the junction kept 7 bases outside the gene matches. Here the CDR3 reads CASSRGRTTYNEQFF. Written as DNA, the CDR3 is TGTGCCAGCAGCCGCGGGAGGACGACATACAATGAGCAGTTCTTC.

The chain uses TRBV19 and TRBJ1-3; possible D gene TRBD1, 6 bases. Germline V gives CDR1 LNHDA, CDR2 SQIVND (reference sequence). The CDR3 contains 18 residues. The germline V and J ends were trimmed by 2 bases and 3 bases, with 20 bases remaining between them. The chain's CDR3 is CASSIRLIRGTHGNTIYF. The CDR3 coding sequence is TGTGCCAGTAGTATACGGCTTATCAGGGGAACGCATGGAAACACCATATATTTT.

A single count supports this clone. This chain uses TRBV11-2 with TRBJ2-7; 12 bases fit TRBD2. Losses at the gene ends were 5 bases for V and 3 bases for J; bases not matched to a gene: 5. Germline values: CDR1 SGHAT, CDR2 FQNNGV. This CDR3 has 15 amino acids. CDR3 loop: CASSQASGRVYEQYF. Written as DNA, the CDR3 is TGTGCCAGCAGCCAGGCTAGCGGGAGGGTCTACGAGCAGTACTTC. The full variable domain, with the rest looked up from reference TRBV11-2 and TRBJ2-7, is EAGVAQSPRYKIIEKRQSVAFWCNPISGHATLYWYQQILGQGPKLLIQFQNNGVVDDSQLPKDRFSAERLKGVDSTLKIQPAKLEDSAVYLCASSQASGRVYEQYFGPGTRLTVT.

This chain uses TRBV13 with TRBJ2-1; 12 nucleotides match TRBD1. The trim removed 5 bases at V and 9 bases at J, leaving 14 bases unmatched. This CDR3 is built from 17 residues. In germline, CDR1 is PRHDT, CDR2 FYEKMQ (reference sequence). The CDR3 DNA reads as TGTGCCAGCAGCCCGACTCCGGGACAGGGGGCAGGCGGTGAGCAGTTCTTC. This gives the protein CASSPTPGQGAGGEQFF.

CDR3 protein: CASSPLGTGRNQPQHF. The CDR3 region has the DNA TGTGCCAGCAGTCCCCTTGGGACAGGGCGCAATCAGCCCCAGCATTTT. This chain joins TRBV28 and TRBJ1-5, with 9 bases identical to TRBD1. This CDR3 is 16 amino acids long. Germline V gene lookup returns CDR1 MDHEN and CDR2 SYDVKM. V dropped 5 bases and J dropped 2; count of bases not matched to a gene: 7.

The V gene is TRBV7-4, the J gene TRBJ2-1; 11 bases are a match to TRBD1. CDR1 SGHVT and CDR2 SQSDAQ come from the germline V gene. After removal of 4 bases from V and 0 bases from J, the junction contained 8 bases not matched to a gene. The CDR3 runs 18 residues. DNA for the CDR3: TGTGCCAGCAGCTCCCGGACAGGGGGCGAGGGCTCCTACAATGAGCAGTTCTTC. This encodes CASSSRTGGEGSYNEQFF.

The rearrangement links TRBV9 to TRBJ2-1; the D gene is possibly TRBD1 (6 bases). V was pared by 3 bases and J by 2 bases, with 12 bases between. CDR3 length: 15 residues. CDR1 and CDR2 (germline): SGDLS, YYNGEE. The CDR3 DNA is TGTGCCAGCAGCGCAACAGGGTCCCCCTACAATGAGCAGTTCTTC. This sequence encodes CASSATGSPYNEQFF.

The rearrangement links TRBV3-1 (or the pseudogene TRBV3-2) to TRBJ2-1, with TRBD2 identical over 12 bases. Trimming cost V 7 bases and J 3 bases; bases outside gene matches: 7. Per germline, CDR1 LGHDT and CDR2 YNNKEL (reference sequence). CDR3 length: 16 amino acids. The CDR3 nucleotides read TGTGCCAGCACCAAACTAGCGGGAGGCCGCTACAATGAGCAGTTCTTC. Translated: CASTKLAGGRYNEQFF.